Below, one T cell receptor beta chain is given with its context. This may arise from a read error, as a much more abundant clone is one base away. This CDR3 contains 14 residues. Germline V lookup: CDR1 MNHEY, CDR2 SVGAGI. Trimming removed 5 bases from V and 8 bases from J, with 18 bases in between. TCRdb reanalysed the 5' RACE reads using MiXCR and keeps one entry per CDR3 protein. The table lists approximately 40,000 distinct CDR3 sequences, about 20% of them singletons. The sequence derives from a female donor with breast cancer. The source material was naive CD4+ T cells sorted from a lymph node. Subset indicated: naive CD4+ T cells, CD4+CD45RA+CD25-. The chain links TRBV6-5 to TRBJ1-2, with D hard to call. In DNA form, the CDR3 reads TGTGCCAGCAGTCCCTCCCCAGACTTGGGGGGCTACACCTTC. Protein: CASSPSPDLGGYTF.